This TCR beta chain is from a study of cytomegalovirus exposure and HLA in healthy donors. Whole-study findings and limits: Earlier analysis yielded a pattern in which most TCR beta V segments were productive about 90% or about 30% of the time. A later analysis reportedly found that, within productive TCRs, an Asian-associated ancestry cluster had fewer N-insertions than the mean observed across the roughly 700 donors.

Healthy bone marrow donors made up the donors. The donors, nominally healthy at sampling, likely had unrecorded immune exposures. This clone was observed a handful of times. Its target is not known. Germline CDR1 MDHEN, CDR2 SYDVKM. Trimming took 6 bases from V and 2 from J; bases not matched to a gene: 5. The CDR3 spans 14 residues. Vbeta (60) and Jbeta (13) primers were used in the PCR. TCRdb's copy holds only in-frame clones and misses some; the assay was immunoSEQ multiplex PCR. The sample carries under 150,000 clones, more than 60% recorded once. The sequencing sample was made of PBMCs. This receptor was taken from a woman between 40 and 50 years old in good health and CMV-seronegative. The chain links TRBV28 to TRBJ2-3, with 7 bases fitting TRBD2. The CDR3 DNA reads as TGTGCCAGCAGCGGAAGCGGGGTCACAGATACGCAGTATTTT. Its translation: CASSGSGVTDTQYF.